In its sample, the clone carrying this T cell receptor (beta chain) was seen a few times. These data are taken from a study of blood T cells in healthy people across ages. Together with a sample-barcoded 5' primer, a J-beta primer mix was included in a second PCR lasting roughly 6 to 12 cycles. TCRdb recomputed calls from the 5' RACE reads with MiXCR, one row per CDR3 protein. The repertoire has 750,000 to 950,000 distinct CDR3 sequences, roughly 25% of them found once; the top ten carry over 2.5%. The germline CDR1 and CDR2 sequences are MNHEY and SVGEGT. The CDR3 totals 12 residues. The ends lost 4 bases at V and 11 bases at J; junction bases unmatched: 7. The same sample was also used in a study of T cells of mothers and their children.

V and J are TRBV6-2 or TRBV6-3 and TRBJ1-1; 7 positions match TRBD1. Sequencing was performed on blood. This clonotype was sampled from a boy between 10 and 17 years old in good health. Here the CDR3 reads CASSFYRGEAFF. DNA for the CDR3: TGTGCCAGCAGTTTCTACAGGGGAGAGGCTTTCTTT.